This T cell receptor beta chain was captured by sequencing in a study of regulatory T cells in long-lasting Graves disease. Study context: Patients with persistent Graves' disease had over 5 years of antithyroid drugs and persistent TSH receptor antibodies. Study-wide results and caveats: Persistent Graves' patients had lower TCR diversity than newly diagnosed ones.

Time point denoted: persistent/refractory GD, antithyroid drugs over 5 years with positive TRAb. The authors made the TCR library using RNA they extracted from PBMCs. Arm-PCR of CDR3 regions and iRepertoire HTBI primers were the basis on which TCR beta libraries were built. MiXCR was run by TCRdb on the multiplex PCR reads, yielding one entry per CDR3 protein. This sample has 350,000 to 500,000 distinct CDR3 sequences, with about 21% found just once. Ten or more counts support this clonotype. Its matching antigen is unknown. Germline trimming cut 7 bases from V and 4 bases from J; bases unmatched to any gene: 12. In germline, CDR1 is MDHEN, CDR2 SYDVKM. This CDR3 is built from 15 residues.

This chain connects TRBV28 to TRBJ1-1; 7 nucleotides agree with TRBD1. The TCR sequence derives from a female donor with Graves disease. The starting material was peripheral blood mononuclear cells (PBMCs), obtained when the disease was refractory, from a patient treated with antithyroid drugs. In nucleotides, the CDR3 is TGTGCCAGCAAAACAGGGGTCCCTCTGCGCACTGAAGCTTTCTTT. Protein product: CASKTGVPLRTEAFF. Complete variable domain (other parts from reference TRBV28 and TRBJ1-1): DVKVTQSSRYLVKRTGEKVFLECVQDMDHENMFWYRQDPGLGLRLIYFSYDVKMKEKGDIPEGYSVSREKKERFSLILESASTNQTSMYLCASKTGVPLRTEAFFGQGTRLTVV.